This is a list of T cell receptor beta chains from one sample in a study of blood T cell repertoires in COVID-19. Assay: immunoSEQ multiplex PCR; the TCRdb copy retains only in-frame clones and omits some. This table has 75,000 to 90,000 clones, 80% to 95% appearing once. The sequenced material came from peripheral blood. All receptors come from a woman between 50 and 59 years old in a cohort sampled during active COVID-19. Each CDR3 is given with its conserved first and last residue.

cdr3_aa	v_call	j_call
CASSDTGDRAEAFF	TRBV6-1	TRBJ1-1
CASSLLARPGAHRTDTQYF	TRBV28	TRBJ2-3
CASSLGQGINTEAFF	TRBV19	TRBJ1-1
CASSSFYEQFF	TRBV5-1	TRBJ2-1
CASSLVSIDEQFF	TRBV5-1	TRBJ2-1
CASSPPGQGIERVQSSEQYF	TRBV23-1	TRBJ2-7
CAWSTRGSTGGYTF	TRBV30	TRBJ1-2
CASSGNSGETQYF	TRBV10-2	TRBJ2-5
CASSSTGLAHYNEQFF	TRBV6-2/TRBV6-3	TRBJ2-1
CASIPGLTNNEQFF	TRBV2	TRBJ2-1
CASSQDRGGDINIQYF	TRBV3-1/TRBV3-2	TRBJ2-4
CASSFPSGANTEAFF	TRBV28	TRBJ1-1
CASSRTPTGVAGTEAFF	TRBV18	TRBJ1-1
CASSLGGLADLYEQYF	TRBV7-8	TRBJ2-7
CSALRENIQYF	TRBV20-1	TRBJ2-4
CASSILGGGHNQPQHF	TRBV19	TRBJ1-5
CAWRQTSVPYNEQFF	TRBV30	TRBJ2-1
CASSPTPYEQYF	TRBV27	TRBJ2-7
CASSFQGGGRAAEQFF	TRBV7-2	TRBJ2-1
CASSQGVSGITDTQYF	TRBV3-1/TRBV3-2	TRBJ2-3
CTIWGGVHNEQFF	TRBV29-1	TRBJ2-1
CASSLEGGLAQQYF	TRBV5-4	TRBJ2-7
CASAQGLAGGEQYF	TRBV6-5	TRBJ2-7
CASSLRGSGNTIYF	TRBV13	TRBJ1-3
CASSLDSTGPAPNTIYF	TRBV7-8	TRBJ1-3
CASSIDRLFSYEQYF	TRBV5-1	TRBJ2-7
CASSSTSGIGGKFF	TRBV18	TRBJ2-1
CASSLYWGDSSYNEQFF	TRBV27	TRBJ2-1
CASSDQGWGYTF	TRBV28	TRBJ1-2
CASSKAGGSNEKLFF	TRBV21-1	TRBJ1-4
CASSSVGQGANEQFF	TRBV7-3	TRBJ2-1
CASSWIEDTEAFF	TRBV5-5	TRBJ1-1
CASSSDTLLGKLFF	TRBV5-1	TRBJ1-4
CASSSGGWTEPQHF	TRBV28	TRBJ1-5
CASSMTGRGVTDTQYF	TRBV5-1	TRBJ2-3
CATSRDRNSGSSTDTQYF	TRBV15	TRBJ2-3
CASSPQHTGDGYTF	TRBV14	TRBJ1-2
CASSLVRGEMNEQFF	TRBV7-6	TRBJ2-1
CASSLPLAGERTDTQYF	TRBV5-1	TRBJ2-3
CASSLDRGQGEPEQYF	TRBV7-9	TRBJ2-7
CATSSWSGGSNEQFF	TRBV24-1	TRBJ2-1
CASSLDRDTEAFF	TRBV11-2	TRBJ1-1
CASSSQSTDTQYF	TRBV3-1/TRBV3-2	TRBJ2-3
CASRSSQGHGGANVLTF	TRBV25-1	TRBJ2-6
CASSQPPGTSTGELFF	TRBV4-1	TRBJ2-2
CASSPTPQGRATDTQYF	TRBV2	TRBJ2-3
CASLAGQATRAQHF	TRBV28	TRBJ1-5
CASSYSRLQETQYF	TRBV6-5	TRBJ2-5
CASSSSSGQGYNEQFF	TRBV5-1	TRBJ2-1
CASSWTGGNEQYF	TRBV21-1	TRBJ2-7
CASSPLLFESYNEQFF	TRBV18	TRBJ2-1
CASSYSRSAVNEQFF	TRBV6-5	TRBJ2-1
CASSLTGYEQYF	TRBV27	TRBJ2-7
CASSFRGFDEQYF	TRBV27	TRBJ2-7